This T cell receptor beta chain was sequenced for a study of blood T cells in healthy people across ages. Overall study findings and caveats: Significant beta diversity loss was already apparent by age approximately 36, declining roughly linearly. In long-lived donors, naive CD4+ cell counts and diversity exceeded those of aged donors.

With regard to this clonotype: Its antigen is not known.

Staff drew approximately 9.1 milliliters of peripheral blood from each donor. In germline, CDR1 is SGHVS, CDR2 FNYEAQ. Trimming took off 0 bases at V and 3 bases at J, with 15 bases between the two ends. This CDR3 spans 18 amino acids. Combining a sample-barcoded 5' primer with a J-beta primer mix, a second PCR ran for 7 to 11 cycles. Each cDNA molecule carried a tag from a template-switch adaptor that contained 12 random nucleotides. TCRdb redid the calling of the 5' RACE reads with MiXCR, one entry per CDR3 protein. The profile shows just under 900,000 distinct CDR3 sequences, 25% to 30% of them singletons.

The rearrangement links TRBV7-6 to TRBJ1-6; TRBD1 might be the D (5 bases). The TCR sequence derives from an elderly woman in good health. The specimen was blood. This chain's CDR3 is CASSLAAHADSYNSPLHF. CDR3 DNA sequence: TGTGCCAGCAGCTTAGCAGCCCACGCAGACAGCTATAATTCACCCCTCCACTTT.